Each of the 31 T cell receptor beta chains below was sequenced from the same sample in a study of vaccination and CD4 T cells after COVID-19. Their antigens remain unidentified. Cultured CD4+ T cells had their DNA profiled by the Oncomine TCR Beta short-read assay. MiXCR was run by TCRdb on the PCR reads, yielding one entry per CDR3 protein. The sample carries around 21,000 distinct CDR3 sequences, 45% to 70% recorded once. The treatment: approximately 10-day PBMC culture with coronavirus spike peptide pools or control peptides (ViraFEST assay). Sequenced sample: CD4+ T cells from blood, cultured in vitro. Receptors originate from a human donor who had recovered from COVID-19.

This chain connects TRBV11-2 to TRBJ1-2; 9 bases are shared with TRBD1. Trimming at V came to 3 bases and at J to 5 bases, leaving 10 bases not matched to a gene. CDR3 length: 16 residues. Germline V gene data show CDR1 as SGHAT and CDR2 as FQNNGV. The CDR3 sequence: CASSLTGGGTIYGYTF. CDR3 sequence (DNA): TGTGCCAGCAGCTTGACAGGGGGGGGTACAATATATGGCTACACCTTC.

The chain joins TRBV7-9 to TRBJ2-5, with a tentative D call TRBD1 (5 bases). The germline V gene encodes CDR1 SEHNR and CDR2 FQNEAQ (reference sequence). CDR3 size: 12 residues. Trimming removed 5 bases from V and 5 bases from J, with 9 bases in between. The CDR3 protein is CASSENRETQYF. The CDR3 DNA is TGTGCCAGCAGCGAGAACAGGGAGACCCAGTACTTC.

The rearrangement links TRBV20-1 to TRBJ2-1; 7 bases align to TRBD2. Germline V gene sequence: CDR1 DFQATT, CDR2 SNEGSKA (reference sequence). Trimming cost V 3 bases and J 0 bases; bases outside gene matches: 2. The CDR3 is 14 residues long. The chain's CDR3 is CSASKRGSYNEQFF. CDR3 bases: TGCAGTGCTAGCAAGCGGGGCTCCTACAATGAGCAGTTCTTC.

In DNA form, the CDR3 reads TGTGCCAGCAGTTACTCAGGGATTAGGCCAGAGAACTATGGCTACACCTTC. It specifies CASSYSGIRPENYGYTF. V gene TRBV6-5 combines with J gene TRBJ1-2; D unresolved. Germline V gene data show CDR1 as MNHEY and CDR2 as SVGAGI. The CDR3 runs to 17 residues. Trimming shortened V by 0 bases and J by 2 bases, and 16 bases separated the two germline ends.

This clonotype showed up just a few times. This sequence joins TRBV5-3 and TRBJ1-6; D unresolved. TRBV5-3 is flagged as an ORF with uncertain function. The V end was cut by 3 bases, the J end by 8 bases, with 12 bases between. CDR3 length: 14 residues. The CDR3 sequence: CARSYREVDSPLHF. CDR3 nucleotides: TGTGCCAGAAGCTATCGCGAGGTCGATTCACCCCTCCACTTT.

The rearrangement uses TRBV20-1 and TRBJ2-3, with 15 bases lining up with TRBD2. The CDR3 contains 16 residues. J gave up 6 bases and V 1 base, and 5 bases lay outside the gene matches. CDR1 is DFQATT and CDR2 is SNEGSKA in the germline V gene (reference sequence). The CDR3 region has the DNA TGCAGTGCTAGAGGGACTAGCGGGGGGGCCGCGGATACGCAGTATTTT. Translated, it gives CSARGTSGGAADTQYF.

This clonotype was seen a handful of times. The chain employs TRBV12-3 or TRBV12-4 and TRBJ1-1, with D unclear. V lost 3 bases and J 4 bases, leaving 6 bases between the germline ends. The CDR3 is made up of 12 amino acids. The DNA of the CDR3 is TGTGCCAGCAGTTTGGTGGGCACTGAAGCTTTCTTT. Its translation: CASSLVGTEAFF.

CDR3 nucleotides: TGTGCCAGCAGCTCCATCAAGGGGATCGGCGAGCAGTACTTC. Protein: CASSSIKGIGEQYF. This sequence joins TRBV11-2 and TRBJ2-7; weak D call: TRBD1 (5 bases). Germline values: CDR1 SGHAT, CDR2 FQNNGV. V was clipped by 4 bases and J by 6 bases, with 16 bases between them. The CDR3 is made up of 14 amino acids.

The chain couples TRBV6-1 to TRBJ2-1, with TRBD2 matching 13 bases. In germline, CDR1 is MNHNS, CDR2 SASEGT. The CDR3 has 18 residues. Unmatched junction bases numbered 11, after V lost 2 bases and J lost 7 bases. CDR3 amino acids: CASSERLPGLAGNNEQFF. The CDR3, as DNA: TGTGCCAGCAGTGAACGCTTGCCGGGACTAGCGGGGAATAATGAGCAGTTCTTC.

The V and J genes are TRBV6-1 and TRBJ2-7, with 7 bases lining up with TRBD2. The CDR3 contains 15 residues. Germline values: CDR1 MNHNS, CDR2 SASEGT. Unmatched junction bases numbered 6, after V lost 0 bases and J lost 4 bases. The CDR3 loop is CASSEAWAGAYEQYF. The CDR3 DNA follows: TGTGCCAGCAGTGAAGCATGGGCGGGAGCTTACGAGCAGTACTTC.

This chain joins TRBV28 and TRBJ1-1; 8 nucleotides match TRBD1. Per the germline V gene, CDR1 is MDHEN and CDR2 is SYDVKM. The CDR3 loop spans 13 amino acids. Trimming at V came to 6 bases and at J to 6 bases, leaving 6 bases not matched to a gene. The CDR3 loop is CASSLGQGAEAFF. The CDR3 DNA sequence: TGTGCCAGCAGCCTCGGACAGGGAGCTGAAGCTTTCTTT.

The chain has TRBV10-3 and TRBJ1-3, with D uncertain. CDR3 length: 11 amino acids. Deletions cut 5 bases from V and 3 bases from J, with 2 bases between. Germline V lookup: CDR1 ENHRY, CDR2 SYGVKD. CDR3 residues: CAISLGNTIYF. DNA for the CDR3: TGTGCCATCAGTCTTGGAAACACCATATATTTT.

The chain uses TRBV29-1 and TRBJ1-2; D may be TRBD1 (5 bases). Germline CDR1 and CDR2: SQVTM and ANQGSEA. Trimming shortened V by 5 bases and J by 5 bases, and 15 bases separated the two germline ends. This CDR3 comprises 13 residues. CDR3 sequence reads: CSVNRDGVYGYTF. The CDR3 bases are TGCAGCGTTAACCGGGACGGAGTTTATGGCTACACCTTC.

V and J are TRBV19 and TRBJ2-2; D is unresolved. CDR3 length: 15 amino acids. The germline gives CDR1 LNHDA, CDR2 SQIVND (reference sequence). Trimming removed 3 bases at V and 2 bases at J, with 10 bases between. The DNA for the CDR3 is TGTGCCAGTAGTATGGGTGGATTTAACACCGGGGAGCTGTTTTTT. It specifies CASSMGGFNTGELFF.

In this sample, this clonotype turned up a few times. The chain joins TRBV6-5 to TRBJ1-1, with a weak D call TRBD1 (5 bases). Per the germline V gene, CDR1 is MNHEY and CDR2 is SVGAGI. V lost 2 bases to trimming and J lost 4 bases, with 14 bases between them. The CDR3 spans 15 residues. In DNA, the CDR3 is TGTGCCAGCAGTTACGCAGGGTCGGGGACCACTGAAGCTTTCTTT. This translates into CASSYAGSGTTEAFF.

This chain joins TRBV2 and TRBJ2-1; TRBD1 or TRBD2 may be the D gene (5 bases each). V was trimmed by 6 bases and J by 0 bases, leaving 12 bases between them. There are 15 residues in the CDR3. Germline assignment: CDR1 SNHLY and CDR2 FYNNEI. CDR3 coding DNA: TGTGCCAGCAGGACCGGGGCCTTCTCCTACAATGAGCAGTTCTTC. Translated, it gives CASRTGAFSYNEQFF. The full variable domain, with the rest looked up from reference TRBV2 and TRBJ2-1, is EPEVTQTPSHQVTQMGQEVILRCVPISNHLYFYWYRQILGQKVEFLVSFYNNEISEKSEIFDDQFSVERPDGSNFTLKIRSTKLEDSAMYFCASRTGAFSYNEQFFGPGTRLTVL.

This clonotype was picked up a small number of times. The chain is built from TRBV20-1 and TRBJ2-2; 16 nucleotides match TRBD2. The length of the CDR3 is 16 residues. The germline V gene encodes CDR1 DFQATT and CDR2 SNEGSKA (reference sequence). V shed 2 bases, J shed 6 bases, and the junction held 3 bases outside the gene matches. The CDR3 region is CSARPGLAGGSGELFF. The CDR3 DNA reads TGCAGTGCTAGACCGGGACTAGCGGGAGGGTCCGGGGAGCTGTTTTTT.

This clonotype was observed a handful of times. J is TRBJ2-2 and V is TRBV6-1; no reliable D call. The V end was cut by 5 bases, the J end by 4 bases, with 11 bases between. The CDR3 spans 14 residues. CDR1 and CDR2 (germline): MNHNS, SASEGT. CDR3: CASSHTYSTGELFF. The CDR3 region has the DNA TGTGCCAGCAGTCACACCTATAGCACCGGGGAGCTGTTTTTT.

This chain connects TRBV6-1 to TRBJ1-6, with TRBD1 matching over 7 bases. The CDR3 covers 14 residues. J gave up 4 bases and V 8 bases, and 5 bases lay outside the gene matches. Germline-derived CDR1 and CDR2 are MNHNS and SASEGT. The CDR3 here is CASRTGLYNSPLHF. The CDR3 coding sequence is TGTGCCAGCCGGACAGGCCTTTATAATTCACCCCTCCACTTT.

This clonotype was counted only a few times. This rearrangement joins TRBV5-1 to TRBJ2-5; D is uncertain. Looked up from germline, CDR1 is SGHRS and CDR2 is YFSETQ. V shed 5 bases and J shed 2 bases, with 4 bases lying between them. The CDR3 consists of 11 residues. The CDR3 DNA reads TGCGCCAGCAGAGCTCAAGAGACCCAGTACTTC. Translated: CASRAQETQYF.

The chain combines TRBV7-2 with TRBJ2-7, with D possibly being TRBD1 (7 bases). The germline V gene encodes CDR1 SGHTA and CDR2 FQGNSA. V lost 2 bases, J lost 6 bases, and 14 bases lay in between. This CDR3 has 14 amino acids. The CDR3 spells CASSLHRQGGEQYF. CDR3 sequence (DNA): TGTGCCAGCAGCTTACATAGACAGGGAGGCGAGCAGTACTTC.

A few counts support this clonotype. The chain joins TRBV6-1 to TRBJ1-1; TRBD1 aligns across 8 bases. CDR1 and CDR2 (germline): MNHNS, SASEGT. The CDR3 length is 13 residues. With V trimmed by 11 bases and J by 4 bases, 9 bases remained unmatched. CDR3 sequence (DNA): TGTGCCGGCCGGACAGGGCGGGGCACTGAAGCTTTCTTT. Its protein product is CAGRTGRGTEAFF.

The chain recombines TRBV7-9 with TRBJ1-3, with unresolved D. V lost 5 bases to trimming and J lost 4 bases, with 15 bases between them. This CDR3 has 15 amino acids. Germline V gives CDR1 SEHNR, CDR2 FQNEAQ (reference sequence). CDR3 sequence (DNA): TGTGCCAGCAGCCCCAAGCGCAGGCTGGGAAACACCATATATTTT. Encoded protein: CASSPKRRLGNTIYF.

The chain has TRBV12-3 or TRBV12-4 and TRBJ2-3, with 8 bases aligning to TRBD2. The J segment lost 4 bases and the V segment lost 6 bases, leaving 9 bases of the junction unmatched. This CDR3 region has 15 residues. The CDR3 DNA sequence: TGTGCCAGCAGCCGTAGCGGGGCAAAACCAGATACGCAGTATTTT. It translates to CASSRSGAKPDTQYF.

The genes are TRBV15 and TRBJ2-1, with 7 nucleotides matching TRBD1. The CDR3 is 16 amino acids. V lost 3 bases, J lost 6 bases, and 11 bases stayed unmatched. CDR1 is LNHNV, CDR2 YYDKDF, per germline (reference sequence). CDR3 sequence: CATSRNRQGYSNEQFF. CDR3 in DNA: TGTGCCACCAGCAGGAATAGACAGGGATACAGCAATGAGCAGTTCTTC. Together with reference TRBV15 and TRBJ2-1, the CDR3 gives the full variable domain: DAMVIQNPRYQVTQFGKPVTLSCSQTLNHNVMYWYQQKSSQAPKLLFHYYDKDFNNEADTPDNFQSRRPNTSFCFLDIRSPGLGDTAMYLCATSRNRQGYSNEQFFGPGTRLTVL.

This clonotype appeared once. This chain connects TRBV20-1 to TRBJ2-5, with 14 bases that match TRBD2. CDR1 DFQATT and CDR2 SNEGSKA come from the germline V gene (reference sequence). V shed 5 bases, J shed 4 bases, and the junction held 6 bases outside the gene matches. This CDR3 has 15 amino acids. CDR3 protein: CSARPGTSGRETQYF. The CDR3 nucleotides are TGCAGTGCTCGCCCCGGGACTAGCGGGAGAGAGACCCAGTACTTC.

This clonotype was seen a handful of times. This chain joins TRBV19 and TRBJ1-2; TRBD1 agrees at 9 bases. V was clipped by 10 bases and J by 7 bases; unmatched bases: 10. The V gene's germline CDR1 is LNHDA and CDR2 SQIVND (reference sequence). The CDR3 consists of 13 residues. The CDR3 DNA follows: TGTGCCATCCCGACAGGGGGAAAAGGTGGCTACACCTTC. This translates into CAIPTGGKGGYTF.

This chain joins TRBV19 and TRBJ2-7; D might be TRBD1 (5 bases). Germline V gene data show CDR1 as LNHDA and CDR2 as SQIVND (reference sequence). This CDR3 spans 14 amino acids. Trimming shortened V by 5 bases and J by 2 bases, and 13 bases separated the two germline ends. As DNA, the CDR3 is TGTGCCAGTAGTCCCCGTCAGGGCCCCTACGAGCAGTACTTC. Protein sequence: CASSPRQGPYEQYF.

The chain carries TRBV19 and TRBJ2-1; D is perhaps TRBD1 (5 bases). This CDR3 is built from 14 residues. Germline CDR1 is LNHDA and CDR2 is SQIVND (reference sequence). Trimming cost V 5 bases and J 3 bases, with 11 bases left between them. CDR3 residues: CASSLATVYNEQFF. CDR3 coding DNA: TGTGCCAGTAGTCTCGCGACAGTCTACAATGAGCAGTTCTTC.

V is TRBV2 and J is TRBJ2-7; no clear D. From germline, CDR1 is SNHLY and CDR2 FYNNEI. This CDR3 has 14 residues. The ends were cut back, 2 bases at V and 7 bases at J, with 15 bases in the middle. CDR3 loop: CASSEWPREIEQYF. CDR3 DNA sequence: TGTGCCAGCAGTGAATGGCCCAGAGAGATAGAGCAGTACTTC.

For the CDR3, the DNA is TGTGCCAGCAGCTTAGGGGGACTGAACACCGGGGAGCTGTTTTTT. Encoded protein: CASSLGGLNTGELFF. The chain links TRBV11-2 to TRBJ2-2; possible D gene TRBD2, 6 bases. V was cut by 1 base and J by 1 base, with 7 bases left in between. The CDR3 contains 15 residues. The germline V gene encodes CDR1 SGHAT and CDR2 FQNNGV.